This is a list of T cell receptor beta chains from one sample in a study of T cell repertoires in cytomegalovirus infection. TCRdb ran MiXCR on the reads and lists one entry per CDR3 protein. The data contain a few hundred thousand distinct CDR3 sequences, roughly 9.5% of them singletons. The sequenced sample was PBMCs. Receptors originate from a human donor in good health (CMV status not recorded). Some clones in this sample may be carry-over from other donors' samples. Both conserved end residues are part of each CDR3. A D gene is named only where the DNA matches it firmly. Size values are once, few and many counts, or a class for expanded clones, and some rows have none.

CDR3,DNA,V,D,size,J,length
CASSLDQTYQETQYF,TGTGCCAGCAGCTTGGACCAGACGTACCAAGAGACCCAGTACTTC,TRBV5-6,NA,NA,TRBJ2-5,15
CASSPDTPSYEQYF,TGTGCCAGCAGCCCCGATACACCCTCCTACGAGCAGTACTTC,TRBV4-2,NA,few,TRBJ2-7,14
CSARLSWTEAFF,TGCAGTGCTCGGCTGTCGTGGACTGAAGCTTTCTTT,TRBV20-1,NA,once,TRBJ1-1,12
CASSYSTGPPGNEQFF,TGTGCCAGCAGTTACTCGACAGGGCCCCCGGGGAATGAGCAGTTCTTC,TRBV6-6,TRBD1,NA,TRBJ2-1,16
CASSSRDSTNEKLFF,TGTGCCAGCAGCTCCCGGGACAGCACTAATGAAAAACTGTTTTTT,TRBV7-8,TRBD1,NA,TRBJ1-4,15
CASSYMAGTGELFF,TGTGCCAGCAGTTACATGGCTGGCACCGGGGAGCTGTTTTTT,TRBV6-5,NA,many,TRBJ2-2,14
CASSLGDRDRVYGYTF,TGTGCCAGCAGCTTAGGAGATCGGGACAGAGTTTATGGCTACACCTTC,TRBV7-9,TRBD1,many,TRBJ1-2,16
CASSPTGSQPQHF,TGTGCCAGCAGCCCGACAGGGAGTCAGCCCCAGCATTTT,TRBV5-6,TRBD1,many,TRBJ1-5,13
CASSEGSGGSYEQYF,TGTGCCAGCAGTGAGGGTAGCGGGGGATCCTACGAGCAGTACTTC,TRBV2,TRBD2,few,TRBJ2-7,15
CSATKTQGIRETQYF,TGCAGTGCCACAAAGACACAGGGTATTCGCGAGACCCAGTACTTC,TRBV20-1,NA,NA,TRBJ2-5,15
CASSLRDVNEKLFF,TGTGCCAGCAGCCTAAGGGACGTAAATGAAAAACTGTTTTTT,TRBV4-2,NA,NA,TRBJ1-4,14
CASSLWGQGSEAFF,TGTGCCAGCAGCCTATGGGGACAGGGATCTGAAGCTTTCTTT,TRBV7-2,TRBD1,many,TRBJ1-1,14
CASSPTGWSNGYTF,TGTGCCAGCAGTCCTACGGGGTGGAGTAATGGCTACACCTTC,TRBV27,NA,NA,TRBJ1-2,14
CATSRDSGRRETQYF,TGTGCCACCAGCAGAGATAGCGGGAGACGGGAGACCCAGTACTTC,TRBV15,TRBD2,few,TRBJ2-5,15
CASSYGRMGYTF,TGTGCCAGCAGTTACGGGCGGATGGGCTACACCTTC,TRBV6-2/TRBV6-3,NA,NA,TRBJ1-2,12
CASSNGGSRYGYTF,TGTGCCAGCAGTAACGGGGGGTCTCGCTATGGCTACACCTTC,TRBV27,NA,few,TRBJ1-2,14
CASSFSTGDTYEQYF,TGTGCCAGCAGCTTCTCGACAGGGGATACCTACGAGCAGTACTTC,TRBV7-2,TRBD1,many,TRBJ2-7,15
CASSRAASYEQYF,TGTGCCAGCAGCCGGGCAGCCTCCTACGAGCAGTACTTC,TRBV7-8,NA,many,TRBJ2-7,13
CASSLLGFSYNEQFF,TGTGCCAGCAGCTTGTTAGGTTTCTCCTACAATGAGCAGTTCTTC,TRBV5-4,NA,many,TRBJ2-1,15
CASSPYPRGFGQPQHF,TGTGCCAGCAGCCCCTACCCCCGGGGGTTTGGTCAGCCCCAGCATTTT,TRBV7-9,NA,NA,TRBJ1-5,16
CSAPYGFTSYEQYF,TGCAGTGCCCCGTACGGGTTTACTTCCTACGAGCAGTACTTC,TRBV20-1,NA,NA,TRBJ2-7,14
CASSLSTANEKLFF,TGTGCCAGCAGCTTATCGACAGCTAATGAAAAACTGTTTTTT,TRBV7-2,NA,many,TRBJ1-4,14
CASSLGTTDRLTQQYF,TGTGCCAGCAGCTTAGGGACGACGGACCGCCTTACGCAGCAGTACTTC,TRBV7-9,NA,many,TRBJ2-7,16
CASRRDSLKAFF,TGTGCCAGCAGACGGGACAGTCTGAAAGCTTTCTTT,TRBV7-2,TRBD1,many,TRBJ1-1,12
CASSLPLDTQYF,TGTGCCAGCAGCTTACCACTGGATACGCAGTATTTT,TRBV7-2,NA,many,TRBJ2-3,12
CASAHSGIDTQYF,TGTGCCAGCGCCCATAGCGGGATTGATACGCAGTATTTT,TRBV14,TRBD2,few,TRBJ2-3,13
CASSSNSGRRGGGYTF,TGTGCCAGCAGCTCCAACAGTGGACGGAGGGGGGGTGGCTACACCTTC,TRBV7-2,NA,many,TRBJ1-2,16
CASSLAKNSPLHF,TGTGCCAGCAGCTTAGCAAAGAATTCACCCCTCCACTTT,TRBV7-2,NA,many,TRBJ1-6,13
CASPGTRQLYNEQFF,TGTGCCAGCCCTGGGACGAGACAGCTTTACAATGAGCAGTTCTTC,TRBV2,NA,NA,TRBJ2-1,15
CASSYGSGVDNEQFF,TGTGCCAGCAGTTACGGGAGCGGGGTAGACAATGAGCAGTTCTTC,TRBV6-2/TRBV6-3,TRBD2,NA,TRBJ2-1,15
CASSMGPGPADTEAFF,TGTGCCAGCAGCATGGGGCCGGGGCCGGCTGACACTGAAGCTTTCTTT,TRBV5-8,NA,many,TRBJ1-1,16
CASSPTGPTYNEQFF,TGTGCCAGCAGCCCCACGGGGCCTACCTACAATGAGCAGTTCTTC,TRBV7-2,NA,many,TRBJ2-1,15
CASSLSGLSGYGYTF,TGTGCCAGCAGTTTATCGGGCCTCTCGGGCTATGGCTACACCTTC,TRBV28,NA,few,TRBJ1-2,15
CASSLEGLSYEQYF,TGTGCCAGCAGCTTAGAAGGGTTGTCCTACGAGCAGTACTTC,TRBV7-2,NA,NA,TRBJ2-7,14
CASSIRDRFYNEQFF,TGTGCCAGTAGTATCAGGGACAGATTTTACAATGAGCAGTTCTTC,TRBV19,TRBD1,NA,TRBJ2-1,15
CASSLVAWGDTQYF,TGTGCCAGCAGCTTAGTTGCATGGGGGGATACGCAGTATTTT,TRBV7-2,NA,NA,TRBJ2-3,14
CASSSLPGTAYYGYTF,TGTGCCAGCAGCTCTTTGCCCGGGACAGCCTACTATGGCTACACCTTC,TRBV7-2,TRBD1,many,TRBJ1-2,16
CASSLSGVGEKLFF,TGTGCCAGCAGCTTATCAGGGGTGGGCGAAAAACTGTTTTTT,TRBV7-2,NA,many,TRBJ1-4,14
CASSAGPNQPQHF,TGTGCCAGCAGCGCCGGGCCCAATCAGCCCCAGCATTTT,TRBV7-2,NA,NA,TRBJ1-5,13
CASSFGRGRNTEAFF,TGTGCCAGCAGTTTTGGAAGGGGGAGAAACACTGAAGCTTTCTTT,TRBV27,NA,NA,TRBJ1-1,15
CASSRGIAGGTLQFF,TGTGCCAGCAGCCGAGGAATAGCGGGAGGAACCTTGCAGTTCTTC,TRBV7-2,TRBD2,many,TRBJ2-1,15
CASSLYRASGGSGLNEQFF,TGTGCCAGCAGCTTATATAGGGCTAGCGGGGGGAGTGGATTGAATGAGCAGTTCTTC,TRBV7-6,TRBD2,few,TRBJ2-1,19
CASSLLGAAEQYF,TGTGCCAGCAGTTTACTTGGCGCTGCCGAGCAGTACTTC,TRBV27,NA,few,TRBJ2-7,13
CASSFGTSGGGTNEQFF,TGTGCCAGCAGTTTCGGGACTAGCGGGGGGGGAACCAATGAGCAGTTCTTC,TRBV12-3/TRBV12-4,TRBD2,many,TRBJ2-1,17
CASSYRVSYEQYF,TGTGCCAGCAGCTACAGGGTCTCCTACGAGCAGTACTTC,TRBV11-2,NA,NA,TRBJ2-7,13
CASSARGTGGDQPQHF,TGTGCCAGCAGCGCGCGAGGGACAGGGGGCGATCAGCCCCAGCATTTT,TRBV7-2,TRBD1,few,TRBJ1-5,16
CASRRGLYTEAFF,TGTGCCAGCAGGCGGGGCCTCTACACTGAAGCTTTCTTT,TRBV6-5,NA,many,TRBJ1-1,13
CASSPPGLGGTDTQYF,TGTGCCAGCAGCCCCCCGGGACTAGGGGGCACAGATACGCAGTATTTT,TRBV7-2,TRBD2,NA,TRBJ2-3,16
CASSSRTSPTGDTQYF,TGTGCCAGCAGTTCCAGGACTAGCCCTACTGGAGATACGCAGTATTTT,TRBV6-1,TRBD2,few,TRBJ2-3,16
CASKLKEYPSGYGYTF,TGTGCCAGCAAGCTTAAAGAATACCCCTCGGGCTATGGCTACACCTTC,TRBV27,NA,few,TRBJ1-2,16
CASKLGGAYNEQFF,TGTGCCAGCAAACTTGGGGGGGCGTACAATGAGCAGTTCTTC,TRBV7-9,NA,NA,TRBJ2-1,14
CASSNKDEQYF,TGTGCCAGCAGTAACAAGGACGAGCAGTACTTC,TRBV12-3/TRBV12-4,NA,many,TRBJ2-7,11
CASTGLAGALIDTQYF,TGTGCCAGCACCGGACTAGCGGGGGCCTTGATTGATACGCAGTATTTT,TRBV7-2,TRBD2,NA,TRBJ2-3,16
CASLREWQGYNEKLFF,TGTGCCAGCCTCCGGGAGTGGCAGGGGTATAATGAAAAACTGTTTTTT,TRBV6-5,NA,NA,TRBJ1-4,16
CASSQDVGREKLFF,TGTGCCAGCAGCCAAGATGTGGGACGGGAAAAACTGTTTTTT,TRBV3-1,NA,few,TRBJ1-4,14